These 18 T cell receptor beta chains originate from one sample sequenced in a study of shared T cell receptors in the human thymus. Using immunoSEQ multiplex PCR, the repertoire was profiled, and TCRdb retains in-frame clones only, with some absent. This repertoire shows 700,000 or so clones, 80% to 90% found once; its top ten account for 0.008% to 0.011%. The data also belong to a second study, concerning human thymus T cells.

Sequenced: thymocytes. These receptors were taken from a girl under two years old with a congenital heart defect.

The V gene is TRBV2, the J gene TRBJ2-3; unclear D gene. Trimming took 6 bases from V and 0 from J, leaving 19 bases between them. CDR3 length equals 17 residues. CDR1 and CDR2 from the germline V gene are SNHLY and FYNNEI. The CDR3 coding sequence is TGTGCCAGCAGAGGAATAGACTCGCCTAATAGCACAGATACGCAGTATTTT. Protein product: CASRGIDSPNSTDTQYF.

In its sample, this clone was seen a few times. The chain has TRBV10-1 and TRBJ2-2; TRBD1 matches 8 bases. The germline gives CDR1 WNHNN, CDR2 SYGVQD (reference sequence). V lost 6 bases, J lost 4 bases, and 4 bases stayed unmatched. The CDR3 has 14 residues. CDR3 coding DNA: TGCGCCAGCAGCGGACAGGGACCCACCGGGGAGCTGTTTTTT. As protein: CASSGQGPTGELFF.

The gene calls are TRBV27 and TRBJ2-2; D possibly corresponds to TRBD1 (5 bases). V was cut by 8 bases and J by 0 bases, with 13 bases left in between. The CDR3 is made up of 15 amino acids. The germline gives CDR1 MNHEY, CDR2 SMNVEV (reference sequence). The CDR3 loop is CASLSRQTNTGELFF. The CDR3 DNA reads as TGTGCCAGCTTATCGCGACAGACGAACACCGGGGAGCTGTTTTTT.

The gene calls are TRBV2 and TRBJ1-2, with D uncertain. CDR3 length: 12 amino acids. Germline V gives CDR1 SNHLY, CDR2 FYNNEI. V was cut by 6 bases and J by 5 bases, with 10 bases left in between. The CDR3 DNA reads as TGTGCCAGCAGGCCGGGTCCTTATGGCTACACCTTC. Its translation is CASRPGPYGYTF.

The J gene is TRBJ1-5, the V gene TRBV6-4, with D uncertain. CDR1 MRHNA and CDR2 SNTAGT come from the germline V gene. Trimming left V 0 bases short and J 5 bases short, with 5 bases between. CDR3 length: 13 amino acids. Here the CDR3 reads CASSDSPDQPQHF. The CDR3 DNA reads TGTGCCAGCAGTGACTCACCAGATCAGCCCCAGCATTTT.

The V gene is TRBV29-1, the J gene TRBJ2-1, with 10 positions matching TRBD2. Per the germline V gene, CDR1 is SQVTM and CDR2 is ANQGSEA. The CDR3 sequence is 19 residues long. Trimming at V came to 2 bases and at J to 1 base, leaving 14 bases not matched to a gene. CDR3 bases: TGCAGCGTTGAATTGGTAGCGGGGGGCAATTTCAAATCCTACAATGAGCAGTTCTTC. The encoded protein is CSVELVAGGNFKSYNEQFF.

The chain has TRBV12-5 and TRBJ1-4; a weak D match, TRBD1 (5 bases). The CDR3 runs 15 residues. The germline CDR1 and CDR2 sequences are LGHNT and FRNRAP. Trimming took 4 bases from V and 7 from J, leaving 16 bases between them. The CDR3 DNA is TGTGCTAGTGGTTCTGCGCCTGGGGGGAGTGAAAAACTGTTTTTT. It is translated as CASGSAPGGSEKLFF.

The CDR3: CASSQLQGSLNQPQHF. Written as DNA, the CDR3 is TGCGCCAGCAGTCAATTACAGGGTAGCCTCAATCAGCCCCAGCATTTT. The chain carries TRBV23-1 and TRBJ1-5, with D perhaps matching TRBD1 (6 bases). TRBV23-1 is reported as an ORF; its role is uncertain. The CDR3 has 16 amino acids. Trimming took 1 base from V and 3 from J, leaving 13 bases between them.

A few counts support this clone. The chain employs TRBV27 and TRBJ1-1, with 9 bases matching TRBD1. V was clipped by 5 bases and J by 1 base; unmatched bases: 14. CDR1 MNHEY and CDR2 SMNVEV come from the germline V gene (reference sequence). The CDR3 is made up of 18 amino acids. In DNA form, the CDR3 reads TGTGCCAGCAGTGGGAACCGCCGGGACAGGGCAAGGAACACTGAAGCTTTCTTT. Its protein product is CASSGNRRDRARNTEAFF.

The chain employs TRBV5-1 and TRBJ2-1; 11 bases align to TRBD2. CDR1 SGHRS and CDR2 YFSETQ come from the germline V gene. There are 17 residues in the CDR3. Trimming took 4 bases from V and 8 from J; bases not matched to a gene: 14. Here the CDR3 reads CASSTGTFSGGGYEQFF. Written as DNA, the CDR3 is TGCGCCAGCAGCACGGGGACTTTTAGCGGGGGGGGGTATGAGCAGTTCTTC. Variable domain in full (rest from reference TRBV5-1 and TRBJ2-1): KAGVTQTPRYLIKTRGQQVTLSCSPISGHRSVSWYQQTPGQGLQFLFEYFSETQRNKGNFPGRFSGRQFSNSRSEMNVSTLELGDSALYLCASSTGTFSGGGYEQFFGPGTRLTVL.

J is TRBJ2-2 and V is TRBV2, with TRBD1 as a possible D gene (6 bases). Germline CDR1 is SNHLY and CDR2 is FYNNEI. Deletions cut 10 bases from V and 7 bases from J, with 13 bases between. This CDR3 region has 12 residues. CDR3 in DNA: TGTGCCATCCCCGGGACACTCGGGGAGCTGTTTTTT. Its translation: CAIPGTLGELFF.

The chain links TRBV5-1 to TRBJ2-7; maybe TRBD2 (7 bases). This CDR3 contains 14 residues. Per germline, CDR1 SGHRS and CDR2 YFSETQ. Trimming left V 2 bases short and J 7 bases short, with 16 bases between. This CDR3 is CASSFLRGQGEQYF. The CDR3 DNA reads as TGCGCCAGCAGCTTTTTGCGGGGGCAGGGGGAGCAGTACTTC.

This chain uses TRBV2 with TRBJ1-2, with 9 bases that match TRBD1. The trim removed 6 bases at V and 5 bases at J, leaving 4 bases unmatched. CDR3 length equals 13 residues. Germline loops: CDR1 SNHLY, CDR2 FYNNEI. The CDR3 loop reads CASRLGQGYGYTF. CDR3 DNA: TGTGCCAGCAGACTCGGACAGGGGTATGGCTACACCTTC.

The chain recombines TRBV6-5 with TRBJ2-7, with D perhaps TRBD1 (6 bases). The CDR3 loop spans 14 amino acids. Deletions cut 2 bases from V and 1 base from J, with 9 bases between. Germline assignment: CDR1 MNHEY and CDR2 SVGAGI. CDR3: CASSYRTESYEQYF. The CDR3 nucleotides read TGTGCCAGCAGTTACCGGACAGAGTCCTACGAGCAGTACTTC.

The chain joins TRBV27 to TRBJ1-5; a weak D match, TRBD1 (6 bases). The CDR3 extends over 15 amino acids. Germline-derived CDR1 and CDR2 are MNHEY and SMNVEV (reference sequence). Trimming took 2 bases from V and 4 from J, leaving 12 bases between them. CDR3 sequence (DNA): TGTGCCAGCAGTTTAACGGCCCAGGGGAATCAGCCCCAGCATTTT. Translation gives CASSLTAQGNQPQHF.

This clone was observed a few times. The gene calls are TRBV14 and TRBJ2-5; TRBD2 aligns across 11 bases. CDR1 is SGHDN and CDR2 is FVKESK in the germline V gene. The CDR3 has 15 amino acids. Unmatched junction bases numbered 1, after V lost 2 bases and J lost 2 bases. The CDR3 bases are TGTGCCAGCAGCCAAAGACTAGCGGGGCAAGAGACCCAGTACTTC. Its translation: CASSQRLAGQETQYF.

This clone was seen once. V and J are TRBV12-5 and TRBJ2-3, with 11 nucleotides matching TRBD2. After removal of 7 bases from V and 2 bases from J, the junction contained 8 bases not matched to a gene. CDR1 is LGHNT, CDR2 FRNRAP, per germline. The CDR3 consists of 16 residues. The CDR3 protein is CASALAGGRHTDTQYF. The CDR3 DNA is TGTGCTAGTGCTCTAGCGGGGGGTCGGCACACAGATACGCAGTATTTT.

The J gene is TRBJ2-7, the V gene TRBV30, with TRBD2 identical over 8 bases. V dropped 3 bases and J dropped 3; count of bases not matched to a gene: 16. The germline CDR1 and CDR2 sequences are GTSNPN and SVGIG (reference sequence). The CDR3 runs to 17 residues. The CDR3 here is CAWRPHTQASGRYEQYF. The DNA for the CDR3 is TGTGCCTGGAGGCCCCACACCCAGGCTAGCGGGCGCTACGAGCAGTACTTC. The variable domain in full, with the rest retrieved from reference TRBV30 and TRBJ2-7, is SQTIHQWPATLVQPVGSPLSLECTVEGTSNPNLYWYRQAAGRGLQLLFYSVGIGQISSEVPQNLSASRPQDRQFILSSKKLLLSDSGFYLCAWRPHTQASGRYEQYFGPGTRLTVT.